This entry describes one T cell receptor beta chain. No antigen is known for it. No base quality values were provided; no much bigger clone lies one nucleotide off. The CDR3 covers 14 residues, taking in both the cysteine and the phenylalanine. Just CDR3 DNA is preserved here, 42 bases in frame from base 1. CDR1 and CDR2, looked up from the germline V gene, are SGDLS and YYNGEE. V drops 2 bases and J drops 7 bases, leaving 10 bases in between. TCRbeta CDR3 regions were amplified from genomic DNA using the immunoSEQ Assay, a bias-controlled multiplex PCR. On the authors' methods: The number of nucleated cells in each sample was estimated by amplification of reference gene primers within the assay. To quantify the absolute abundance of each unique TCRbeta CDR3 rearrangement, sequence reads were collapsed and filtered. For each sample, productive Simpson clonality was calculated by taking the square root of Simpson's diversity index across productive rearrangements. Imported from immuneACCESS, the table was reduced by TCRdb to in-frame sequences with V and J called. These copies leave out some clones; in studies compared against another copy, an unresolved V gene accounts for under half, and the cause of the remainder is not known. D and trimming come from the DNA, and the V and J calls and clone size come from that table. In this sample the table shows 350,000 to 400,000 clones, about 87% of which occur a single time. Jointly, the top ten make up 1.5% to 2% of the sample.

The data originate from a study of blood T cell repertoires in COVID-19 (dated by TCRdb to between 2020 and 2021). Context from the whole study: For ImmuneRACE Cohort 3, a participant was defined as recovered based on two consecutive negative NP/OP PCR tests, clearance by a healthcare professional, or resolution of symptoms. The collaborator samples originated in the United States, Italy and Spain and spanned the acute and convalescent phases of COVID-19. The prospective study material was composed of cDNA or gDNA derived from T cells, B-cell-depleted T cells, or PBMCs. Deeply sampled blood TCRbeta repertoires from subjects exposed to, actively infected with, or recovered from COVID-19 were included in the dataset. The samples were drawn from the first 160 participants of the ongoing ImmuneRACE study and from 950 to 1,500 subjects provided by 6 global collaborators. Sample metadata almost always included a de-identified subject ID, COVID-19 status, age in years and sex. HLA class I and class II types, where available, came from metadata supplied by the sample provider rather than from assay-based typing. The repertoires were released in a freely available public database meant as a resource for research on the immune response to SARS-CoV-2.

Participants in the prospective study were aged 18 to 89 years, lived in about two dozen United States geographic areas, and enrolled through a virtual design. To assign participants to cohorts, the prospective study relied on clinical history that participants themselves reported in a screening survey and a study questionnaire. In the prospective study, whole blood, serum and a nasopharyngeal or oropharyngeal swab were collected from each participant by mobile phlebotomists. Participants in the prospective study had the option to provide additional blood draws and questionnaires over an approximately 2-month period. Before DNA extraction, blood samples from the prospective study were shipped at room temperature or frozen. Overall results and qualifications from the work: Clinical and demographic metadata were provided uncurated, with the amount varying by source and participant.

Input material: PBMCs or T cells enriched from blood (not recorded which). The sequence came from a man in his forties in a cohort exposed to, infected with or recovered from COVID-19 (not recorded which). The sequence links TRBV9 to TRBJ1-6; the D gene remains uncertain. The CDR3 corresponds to CASSVEGGNSPLHF. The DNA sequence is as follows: TGTGCCAGCAGCGTCGAGGGTGGAAATTCACCCCTCCACTTT.